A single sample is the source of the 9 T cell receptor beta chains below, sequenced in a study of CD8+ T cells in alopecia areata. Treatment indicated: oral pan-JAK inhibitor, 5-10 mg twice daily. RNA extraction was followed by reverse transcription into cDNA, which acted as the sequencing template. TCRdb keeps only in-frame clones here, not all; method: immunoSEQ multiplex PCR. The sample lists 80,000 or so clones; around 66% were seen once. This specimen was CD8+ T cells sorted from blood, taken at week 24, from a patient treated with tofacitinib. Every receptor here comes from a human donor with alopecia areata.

In DNA, the CDR3 is TGTGCCAGCAGCTCCAGACAGGGCTTGAACACTGAAGCTTTCTTT. Translated: CASSSRQGLNTEAFF. V and J are TRBV13 and TRBJ1-1, with 7 bases identical to TRBD1. CDR1 and CDR2 from the germline V gene are PRHDT and FYEKMQ (reference sequence). J lost 0 bases, V lost 4 bases, and 5 bases had no gene match. The CDR3 covers 15 residues. The whole variable domain, remainder taken from reference TRBV13 and TRBJ1-1, is AAGVIQSPRHLIKEKRETATLKCYPIPRHDTVYWYQQGPGQDPQFLISFYEKMQSDKGSIPDRFSAQQFSDYHSELNMSSLELGDSALYFCASSSRQGLNTEAFFGQGTRLTVV.

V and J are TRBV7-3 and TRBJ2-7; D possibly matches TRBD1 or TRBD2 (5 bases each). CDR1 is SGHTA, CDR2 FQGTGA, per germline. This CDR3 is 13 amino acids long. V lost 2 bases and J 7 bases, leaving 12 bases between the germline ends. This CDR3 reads CASSLAGSEEQYF. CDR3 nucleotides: TGTGCCAGCAGCTTAGCAGGGAGTGAAGAGCAGTACTTC.

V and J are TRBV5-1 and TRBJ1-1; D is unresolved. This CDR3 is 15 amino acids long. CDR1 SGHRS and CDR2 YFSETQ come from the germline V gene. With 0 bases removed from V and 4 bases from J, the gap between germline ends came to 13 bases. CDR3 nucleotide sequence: TGCGCCAGCAGCTTGGGGACGGGAAGTGCCACTGAAGCTTTCTTT. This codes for CASSLGTGSATEAFF.

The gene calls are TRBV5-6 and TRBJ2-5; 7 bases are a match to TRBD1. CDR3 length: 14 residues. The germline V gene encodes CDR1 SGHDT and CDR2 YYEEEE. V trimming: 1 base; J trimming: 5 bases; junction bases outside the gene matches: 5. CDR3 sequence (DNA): TGTGCCAGCAGCTTGCCGACAGGGACGGAGACCCAGTACTTC. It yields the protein CASSLPTGTETQYF.

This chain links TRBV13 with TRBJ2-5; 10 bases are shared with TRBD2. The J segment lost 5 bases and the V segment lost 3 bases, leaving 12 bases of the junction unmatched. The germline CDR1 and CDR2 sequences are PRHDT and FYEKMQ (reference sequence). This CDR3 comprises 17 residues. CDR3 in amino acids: CASSLVASGGALETQYF. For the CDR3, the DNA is TGTGCCAGCAGCTTGGTAGCCAGCGGGGGGGCCTTGGAGACCCAGTACTTC. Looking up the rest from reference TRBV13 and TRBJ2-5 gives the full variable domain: AAGVIQSPRHLIKEKRETATLKCYPIPRHDTVYWYQQGPGQDPQFLISFYEKMQSDKGSIPDRFSAQQFSDYHSELNMSSLELGDSALYFCASSLVASGGALETQYFGPGTRLLVL.

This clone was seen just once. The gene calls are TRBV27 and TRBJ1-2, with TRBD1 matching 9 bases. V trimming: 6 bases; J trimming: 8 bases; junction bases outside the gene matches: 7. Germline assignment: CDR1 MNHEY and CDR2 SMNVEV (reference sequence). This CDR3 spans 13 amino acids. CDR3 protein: CASRPGQGSGYTF. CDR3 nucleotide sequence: TGTGCCAGCAGGCCGGGACAGGGTAGCGGCTACACCTTC.

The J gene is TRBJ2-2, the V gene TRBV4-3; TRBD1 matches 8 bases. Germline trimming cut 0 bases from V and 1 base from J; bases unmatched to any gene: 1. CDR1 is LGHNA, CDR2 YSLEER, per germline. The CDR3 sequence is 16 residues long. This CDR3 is CASSQDDRGNTGELFF. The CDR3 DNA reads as TGCGCCAGCAGCCAAGATGACAGGGGGAACACCGGGGAGCTGTTTTTT.

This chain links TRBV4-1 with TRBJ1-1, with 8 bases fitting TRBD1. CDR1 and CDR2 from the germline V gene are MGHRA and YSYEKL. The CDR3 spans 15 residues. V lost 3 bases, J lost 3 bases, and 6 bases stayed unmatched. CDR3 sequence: CASSHSGQGDTEAFF. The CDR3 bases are TGCGCCAGCAGCCACTCAGGACAGGGCGACACTGAAGCTTTCTTT.

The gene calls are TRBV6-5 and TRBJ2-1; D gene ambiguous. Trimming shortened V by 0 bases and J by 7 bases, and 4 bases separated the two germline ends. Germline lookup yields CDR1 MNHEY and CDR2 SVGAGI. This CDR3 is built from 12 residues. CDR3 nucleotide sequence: TGTGCCAGCAGTTACTCTGGTAATGAGCAGTTCTTC. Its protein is CASSYSGNEQFF.